This T cell receptor beta chain was captured in a study of human T cells and chemical hapten exposure. Overall study context: During the roughly 26-week study period, patients had diphenylcyclopropenone applied to the scalp every week. The study's findings and limits: Counts of TCRs expanded at PT1 correlated positively with patch test score.

Germline CDR1 is SGHTA and CDR2 is FQGNSA. This CDR3 has 16 residues. Losses at the gene ends were 2 bases for V and 3 bases for J; bases not matched to a gene: 8. Time point specified: pre-sensitization, week 0. Indicated treatment: therapeutic diphenylcyclopropenone sensitization with weekly scalp DPC. Samples of blood were obtained prior to the application of each patch test. This clonotype has just a few counts. Antigen specificity is unknown. TCRdb passed the RACE reads through MiXCR, listing each CDR3 protein once. The sample has fewer than 300,000 distinct CDR3 sequences, roughly 7.7% seen once. The source material was whole blood, sampled in connection with sensitization to the hapten diphenylcyclopropenone (DPC). The clonotype comes from a man between 18 and 35 years old with alopecia areata. Some clones in this sample may be carry-over from other donors' samples. The chain carries TRBV7-2 and TRBJ2-5, with 8 bases identical to TRBD2. The CDR3 loop is CASSLRSRGGKETQYF. CDR3 sequence (DNA): TGTGCCAGCAGCTTAAGGTCCCGCGGGGGGAAAGAGACCCAGTACTTC.